Presented here are 24 T cell receptor beta chains from one specimen sequenced in a study of blood T cell repertoires in COVID-19. Sequencing was performed with immunoSEQ multiplex PCR; in TCRdb, only in-frame clones are kept and a portion is missing. The profile shows hundreds of thousands of clones, 70% to 90% of them singletons. What was sequenced was PBMCs or T cells enriched from blood (not recorded which). The receptor source for this set is a woman in her 50s who had recovered from COVID-19.

The chain recombines TRBV18 with TRBJ1-1, with 7 bases identical to TRBD1. Losses at the gene ends were 3 bases for V and 3 bases for J; bases not matched to a gene: 4. The CDR3 has 14 residues. The V gene's germline CDR1 is KGHSH and CDR2 LQKENI. CDR3 nucleotide sequence: TGTGCCAGCTCACCCCAGGGGGATCACACTGAAGCTTTCTTT. This codes for CASSPQGDHTEAFF.

The chain joins TRBV7-2 to TRBJ1-3; 7 positions agree with TRBD1. This CDR3 has 15 residues. With V trimmed by 1 base and J by 4 bases, 4 bases remained unmatched. CDR1 and CDR2 from the germline V gene are SGHTA and FQGNSA. This CDR3 is CASSLGGTAGNTIYF. The CDR3 bases are TGTGCCAGCAGCTTAGGGGGGACAGCCGGAAACACCATATATTTT.

The V call is TRBV7-9, the J call TRBJ2-7; D not resolved. Germline loops: CDR1 SEHNR, CDR2 FQNEAQ (reference sequence). CDR3 size: 14 residues. V lost 3 bases and J 6 bases, leaving 15 bases between the germline ends. As DNA, the CDR3 is TGTGCCAGCAGCTTTACGACTCTCCTGACCGAGCAGTACTTC. Protein product: CASSFTTLLTEQYF.

V usage is TRBV27 and J usage is TRBJ2-1; 11 nucleotides match TRBD2. Germline-derived CDR1 and CDR2 are MNHEY and SMNVEV (reference sequence). The CDR3 loop spans 15 amino acids. V lost 2 bases to trimming and J lost 5 bases; unmatched junction nucleotides: 2. CDR3 in amino acids: CASSLLLAGDNEQFF. CDR3 DNA sequence: TGTGCCAGCAGTTTACTACTAGCGGGAGACAATGAGCAGTTCTTC.

The J gene is TRBJ2-1, the V gene TRBV7-6; the match to TRBD2 covers 10 bases. The trim removed 4 bases at V and 8 bases at J, leaving 14 bases unmatched. The germline gives CDR1 SGHVS, CDR2 FNYEAQ. The CDR3 length is 17 residues. For the CDR3, the DNA is TGTGCCAGCAGCTCCCCTATTTTTGGGACTAGCGACTATGAGCAGTTCTTC. Residues: CASSSPIFGTSDYEQFF.

The J gene is TRBJ2-1, the V gene TRBV3-1 (or the pseudogene TRBV3-2); TRBD2 matches 8 bases. This CDR3 contains 15 residues. The germline V gene encodes CDR1 LGHDT and CDR2 YNNKEL (reference sequence). Trimming took 4 bases from V and 12 from J; bases not matched to a gene: 14. The CDR3: CASSLGVAGNGGQFF. DNA for the CDR3: TGTGCCAGCAGCCTCGGGGTAGCGGGAAACGGTGGGCAGTTCTTC.

The rearrangement uses TRBV7-4 and TRBJ1-3; TRBD1 matches at 10 bases. V gave up 8 bases and J gave up 1 base; unmatched junction bases: 11. In germline, CDR1 is SGHVT, CDR2 SQSDAQ. This CDR3 has 17 residues. Here the CDR3 DNA reads TGTGCCAGCCAAGATAGGGGGACAGGGGTTTCTGGAAACACCATATATTTT. Protein product: CASQDRGTGVSGNTIYF.

CDR3 protein: CASSLSAGYGANVLTF. The DNA for the CDR3 is TGTGCCAGCAGTTTATCGGCGGGGTATGGGGCCAACGTCCTGACTTTC. The rearrangement links TRBV28 to TRBJ2-6, with D possibly being TRBD2 (6 bases). V was trimmed by 1 base and J by 3 bases, leaving 10 bases between them. The CDR3 has 16 residues. The germline CDR1 and CDR2 sequences are MDHEN and SYDVKM.

The chain couples TRBV28 to TRBJ2-7, with D perhaps matching TRBD2 (6 bases). Germline assignment: CDR1 MDHEN and CDR2 SYDVKM. CDR3 length equals 14 residues. V was pared by 10 bases and J by 6 bases, with 22 bases between. The CDR3 loop reads CATLVRGTSAEQYF. The DNA of the CDR3 is TGTGCCACCCTCGTTCGCGGGACTTCGGCCGAGCAGTACTTC.

J is TRBJ2-2 and V is TRBV4-1, with 8 bases fitting TRBD1. Trimming at V came to 6 bases and at J to 6 bases, leaving 9 bases not matched to a gene. This CDR3 has 15 residues. The V gene's germline CDR1 is MGHRA and CDR2 YSYEKL. The CDR3 loop is CASRPGTGVPGELFF. The CDR3 DNA is TGCGCCAGCAGACCCGGGACAGGCGTACCCGGGGAGCTGTTTTTT.

V usage is TRBV30 and J usage is TRBJ1-1; 7 positions agree with TRBD1. V lost 0 bases to trimming and J lost 6 bases; unmatched junction nucleotides: 7. CDR3 length: 14 amino acids. The germline CDR1 and CDR2 sequences are GTSNPN and SVGIG (reference sequence). The CDR3 sequence is CAWSVGQGGSEAFF. CDR3 DNA sequence: TGTGCCTGGAGTGTAGGGCAGGGGGGTTCTGAAGCTTTCTTT.

The CDR3 loop is CASSREQGAVEQYF. In DNA form, the CDR3 reads TGTGCCAGCTCACGAGAACAGGGGGCGGTCGAGCAGTACTTC. The chain combines TRBV18 with TRBJ2-7; TRBD1 agrees at 9 bases. The CDR3 spans 14 residues. Germline CDR1 and CDR2: KGHSH and LQKENI. J was trimmed by 6 bases and V by 4 bases; bases with no gene match: 7.

This rearrangement joins TRBV18 to TRBJ2-7; 8 bases are shared with TRBD2. This CDR3 is 15 amino acids long. Germline V CDR1 and CDR2: KGHSH, LQKENI. Trimming removed 3 bases from V and 5 bases from J; junction bases left unmatched: 9. The CDR3 DNA follows: TGTGCCAGCTCACCCTCAAGCGGGAGTTCCCACGAGCAGTACTTC. Protein product: CASSPSSGSSHEQYF.

The rearrangement joins TRBV9 to TRBJ1-1; D perhaps matches TRBD1 (5 bases). Germline CDR1 and CDR2: SGDLS and YYNGEE. Trimming removed 4 bases at V and 6 bases at J, with 16 bases between. This CDR3 comprises 14 residues. CDR3: CASSPSQGVAEAFF. CDR3 nucleotides: TGTGCCAGCAGCCCCTCGCAAGGGGTCGCTGAAGCTTTCTTT.

The chain is built from TRBV3-1 (or the pseudogene TRBV3-2) and TRBJ2-3, with D possibly TRBD2 on 6 matching bases. Trimming removed 0 bases at V and 5 bases at J, with 18 bases between. CDR1 is LGHDT, CDR2 YNNKEL, per germline (reference sequence). The CDR3 extends over 17 amino acids. The CDR3 sequence: CASSQEGPNWRGDTQYF. The CDR3 DNA follows: TGTGCCAGCAGCCAAGAAGGGCCTAATTGGCGGGGAGATACGCAGTATTTT.

V gene TRBV28 combines with J gene TRBJ2-7, with D uncertain. Per the germline V gene, CDR1 is MDHEN and CDR2 is SYDVKM. The V end was cut by 5 bases, the J end by 0 bases, with 14 bases between. The CDR3 runs 15 residues. CDR3 DNA sequence: TGTGCCAGCAGTCACGAGGTCGCGAGCTCCTACGAGCAGTACTTC. Protein sequence: CASSHEVASSYEQYF.

V usage is TRBV7-8 and J usage is TRBJ1-6; tentatively, D is TRBD1 (5 bases). Germline V gene lookup returns CDR1 SGHVS and CDR2 FQNEAQ. The CDR3 runs to 12 residues. The germline V and J ends were trimmed by 5 bases and 9 bases, with 8 bases remaining between them. CDR3 protein: CASSAGGSPLHF. DNA of the CDR3: TGTGCCAGCAGCGCGGGGGGTTCACCCCTCCACTTT.

This chain links TRBV7-9 with TRBJ2-3; TRBD2 matches 7 bases. The CDR3 covers 17 residues. The V segment lost 1 base and the J segment 2 bases; nucleotides outside the gene matches: 9. From germline, CDR1 is SEHNR and CDR2 FQNEAQ (reference sequence). The CDR3 nucleotides read TGTGCCAGCAGCTTAGGGCTGGCGGGAGAACTCACAGATACGCAGTATTTT. Its translation: CASSLGLAGELTDTQYF.

The rearrangement joins TRBV7-9 to TRBJ1-4, with 7 bases identical to TRBD1. The CDR3 sequence is 14 residues long. The germline V gene has CDR1 SEHNR and CDR2 FQNEAQ (reference sequence). V was pared by 5 bases and J by 8 bases, with 8 bases of the junction left unmatched. In nucleotides, the CDR3 is TGTGCCAGCAGCGAAGCAGGGGGTCAGGAAAAACTGTTTTTT. Amino acid sequence: CASSEAGGQEKLFF.

The rearrangement uses TRBV18 and TRBJ2-3; the D gene is possibly TRBD1 (6 bases). Germline CDR1 reads KGHSH; CDR2 reads LQKENI. The CDR3 has 13 residues. Between the trimmed V and J ends, which lost 3 bases and 5 bases, there was a span of 9 bases. CDR3: CASSPNRVDTQYF. The CDR3 DNA sequence: TGTGCCAGCTCACCTAACAGGGTAGATACGCAGTATTTT.

The genes are TRBV7-3 and TRBJ1-6; maybe TRBD1 (6 bases). The germline V and J ends were trimmed by 8 bases and 7 bases, with 12 bases remaining between them. This CDR3 is 13 amino acids long. Germline V gene data show CDR1 as SGHTA and CDR2 as FQGTGA. The CDR3 region has the DNA TGTGCCAGCTCGACAGGTGGAAATTCACCCCTCCACTTT. Protein product: CASSTGGNSPLHF.

The V call is TRBV6-5, the J call TRBJ1-2; 11 nucleotides agree with TRBD1. This CDR3 contains 16 residues. The V and J ends lost 2 bases and 0 bases, in that order; junction bases with no gene match: 2. Germline loops: CDR1 MNHEY, CDR2 SVGAGI. The CDR3, as DNA: TGTGCCAGCAGTTACGGACAGGGGGCACCTAACTATGGCTACACCTTC. This codes for CASSYGQGAPNYGYTF.

The CDR3 loop reads CASSSTRGQYNEQFF. CDR3 DNA: TGTGCCAGCAGCTCAACACGGGGACAGTACAATGAGCAGTTCTTC. The V gene is TRBV9, the J gene TRBJ2-1; 7 bases are a match to TRBD1. Germline assignment: CDR1 SGDLS and CDR2 YYNGEE. Germline trimming cut 4 bases from V and 4 bases from J; bases unmatched to any gene: 8. CDR3 size: 15 residues.

This chain connects TRBV29-1 to TRBJ1-1, with D perhaps matching TRBD1 (5 bases). The CDR3 sequence is 13 residues long. Trimming shortened V by 7 bases and J by 4 bases, and 16 bases separated the two germline ends. Germline CDR1 SQVTM, CDR2 ANQGSEA. In DNA form, the CDR3 reads TGCAGCGGGGGGGATATGGCGGGCACTGAAGCTTTCTTT. As protein: CSGGDMAGTEAFF. The full variable domain, rest sourced from reference TRBV29-1 and TRBJ1-1, is SAVISQKPSRDICQRGTSLTIQCQVDSQVTMMFWYRQQPGQSLTLIATANQGSEATYESGFVIDKFPISRPNLTFSTLTVSNMSPEDSSIYLCSGGDMAGTEAFFGQGTRLTVV.